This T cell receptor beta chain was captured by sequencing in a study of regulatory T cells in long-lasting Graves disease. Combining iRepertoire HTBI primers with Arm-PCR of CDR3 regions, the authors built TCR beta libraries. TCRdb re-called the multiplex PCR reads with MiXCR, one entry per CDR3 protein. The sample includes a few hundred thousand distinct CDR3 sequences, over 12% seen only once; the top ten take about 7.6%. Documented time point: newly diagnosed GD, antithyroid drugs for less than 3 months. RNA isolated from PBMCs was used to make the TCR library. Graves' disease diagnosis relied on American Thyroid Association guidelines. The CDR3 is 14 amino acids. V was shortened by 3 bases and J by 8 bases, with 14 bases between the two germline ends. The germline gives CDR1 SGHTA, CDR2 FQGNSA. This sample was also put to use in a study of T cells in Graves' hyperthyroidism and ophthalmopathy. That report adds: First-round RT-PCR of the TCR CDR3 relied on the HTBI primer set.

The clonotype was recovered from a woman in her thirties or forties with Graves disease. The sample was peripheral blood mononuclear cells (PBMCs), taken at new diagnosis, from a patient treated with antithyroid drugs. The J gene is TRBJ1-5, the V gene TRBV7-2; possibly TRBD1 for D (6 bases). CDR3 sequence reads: CASSFGDIREPQHF. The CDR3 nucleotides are TGTGCCAGCAGCTTTGGGGACATTAGGGAGCCCCAGCATTTT.